These 29 T cell receptor beta chains came from one sample sequenced in a study of blood T cell repertoires in COVID-19. The assay was immunoSEQ multiplex PCR, and TCRdb's table has in-frame clones only and misses some. The table has approximately 200,000 clones, around 82% seen once. Specimen: peripheral blood. These receptor sequences come from a woman in her 30s who had recovered from COVID-19.

A few counts support this clone. J is TRBJ2-7 and V is TRBV6-2 or TRBV6-3, with TRBD1 matching 7 bases. The CDR3 is 13 residues long. The germline V gene has CDR1 MNHEY and CDR2 SVGEGT. V was pared by 5 bases and J by 3 bases, with 4 bases of the junction left unmatched. CDR3 sequence reads: CASSLGTDYEQYF. Here the CDR3 DNA reads TGTGCCAGCAGTCTTGGGACAGACTACGAGCAGTACTTC.

This sequence joins TRBV6-6 and TRBJ2-7; 9 positions match TRBD1. Trimming at V came to 7 bases and at J to 3 bases, leaving 10 bases not matched to a gene. The CDR3 is 15 residues long. The germline CDR1 and CDR2 sequences are MNHNY and SVGAGI (reference sequence). CDR3 region: CASNPGQGRYYEQYF. CDR3 bases: TGTGCCAGCAACCCCGGACAGGGGCGATACTACGAGCAGTACTTC.

V gene TRBV29-1 combines with J gene TRBJ1-2; 7 positions agree with TRBD1. The CDR3 is 14 residues long. J was trimmed by 0 bases and V by 1 base; bases with no gene match: 2. The germline CDR1 and CDR2 sequences are SQVTM and ANQGSEA. The CDR3 sequence is CSVEGRGANYGYTF. The CDR3 DNA reads TGCAGCGTTGAAGGCAGGGGGGCTAACTATGGCTACACCTTC.

The V and J genes are TRBV9 and TRBJ2-1; TRBD2 might be the D (5 bases). Germline V gene lookup returns CDR1 SGDLS and CDR2 YYNGEE. Trimming removed 0 bases at V and 2 bases at J, with 9 bases between. The CDR3 covers 15 residues. Here the CDR3 reads CASSVEMGAYNEQFF. The DNA for the CDR3 is TGTGCCAGCAGCGTAGAAATGGGAGCCTACAATGAGCAGTTCTTC.

This sequence joins TRBV6-5 and TRBJ2-4, with D possibly TRBD2 on 6 matching bases. The V gene lost 2 bases and the J gene lost 2 bases, with 7 bases spanning the gap. Germline assignment: CDR1 MNHEY and CDR2 SVGAGI. The CDR3 sequence is 14 residues long. CDR3 residues: CASSYRGTKNIQYF. The CDR3 nucleotides are TGTGCCAGCAGTTACCGGGGGACCAAAAACATTCAGTACTTC.

The CDR3 bases are TGTGCCAGCAGCTTGGAAGGGGACAGGACCCTCTATGGCTACACCTTC. Translated, it gives CASSLEGDRTLYGYTF. The chain links TRBV5-6 to TRBJ1-2; the match to TRBD1 covers 8 bases. Germline assignment: CDR1 SGHDT and CDR2 YYEEEE. V was clipped by 0 bases and J by 4 bases; unmatched bases: 8. The CDR3 extends over 16 amino acids.

The chain recombines TRBV10-1 with TRBJ2-7, with TRBD1 matching 7 bases. The germline gives CDR1 WNHNN, CDR2 SYGVQD (reference sequence). With 3 bases clipped from V and 9 bases from J, the junction kept 14 bases outside the gene matches. The CDR3 loop spans 15 amino acids. CDR3 bases: TGCGCCAGCAGTGACAGGGGACAGTGGGAGAATGGGCAGTACTTC. This translates into CASSDRGQWENGQYF.

The gene calls are TRBV6-5 and TRBJ1-2; D is ambiguous. With 4 bases removed from V and 6 bases from J, the gap between germline ends came to 6 bases. The CDR3 is 11 residues long. Germline V gene data show CDR1 as MNHEY and CDR2 as SVGAGI. The CDR3 region is CASSFGHGYTF. CDR3 bases: TGTGCCAGCAGTTTTGGGCATGGCTACACCTTC.

This chain connects TRBV12-3 or TRBV12-4 to TRBJ1-1; D is ambiguous. The CDR3 contains 12 residues. V lost 5 bases and J 7 bases, leaving 11 bases between the germline ends. The CDR3 spells CASSLLSFEAFF. CDR3 in DNA: TGTGCCAGCAGTCTCCTGTCGTTTGAAGCTTTCTTT.

The V gene is TRBV24-1, the J gene TRBJ2-1; possible D gene TRBD2, 6 bases. The CDR3 runs to 15 residues. V dropped 4 bases and J dropped 8 bases, with 17 bases sitting between them. Looked up from germline, CDR1 is KGHDR and CDR2 is SFDVKD. The chain's CDR3 is CATSESGLPFDEQFF. CDR3 nucleotides: TGTGCCACCAGTGAGTCGGGACTCCCTTTCGATGAGCAGTTCTTC.

This clone was detected a few times. CDR3 sequence: CASSLRTSTDTQYF. DNA of the CDR3: TGTGCCAGCAGCTTGAGAACTAGCACAGATACGCAGTATTTT. This chain uses TRBV5-4 with TRBJ2-3; D uncertain. Trimming removed 1 base at V and 0 bases at J, with 6 bases between. Germline CDR1 is SGHNT and CDR2 is YYREEE (reference sequence). The CDR3 loop spans 14 amino acids.

The chain uses TRBV2 and TRBJ1-2; TRBD1 matches 10 bases. Germline CDR1 is SNHLY and CDR2 is FYNNEI. The trim removed 3 bases at V and 4 bases at J, leaving 11 bases unmatched. The CDR3 runs 17 residues. The CDR3 region is CASSDSTGGASLYGYTF. CDR3 coding DNA: TGTGCCAGCAGTGACTCGACAGGGGGCGCGTCTCTCTATGGCTACACCTTC. Variable domain in full (rest from reference TRBV2 and TRBJ1-2): EPEVTQTPSHQVTQMGQEVILRCVPISNHLYFYWYRQILGQKVEFLVSFYNNEISEKSEIFDDQFSVERPDGSNFTLKIRSTKLEDSAMYFCASSDSTGGASLYGYTFGSGTRLTVV.

V and J are TRBV5-6 and TRBJ2-5; 14 bases match TRBD2. The CDR3 is made up of 14 amino acids. The germline CDR1 and CDR2 sequences are SGHDT and YYEEEE. V lost 5 bases, J lost 5 bases, and 2 bases stayed unmatched. The CDR3 bases are TGTGCCAGCAGTAGGACTAGCGGGGGGGAGACCCAGTACTTC. This codes for CASSRTSGGETQYF.

The rearrangement uses TRBV5-4 and TRBJ2-7; 13 bases map to TRBD2. Germline V gene sequence: CDR1 SGHNT, CDR2 YYREEE (reference sequence). This CDR3 comprises 15 residues. Germline trimming cut 4 bases from V and 6 bases from J; bases unmatched to any gene: 7. The CDR3 region is CASSLRTSGSREQYF. The CDR3 DNA sequence: TGTGCCAGCAGCCTACGGACTAGCGGGAGTCGCGAGCAGTACTTC.

The V call is TRBV3-1 (or the pseudogene TRBV3-2), the J call TRBJ2-2, with 8 bases identical to TRBD2. The CDR3 runs to 15 residues. After removal of 5 bases from V and 3 bases from J, the junction contained 5 bases not matched to a gene. Per the germline V gene, CDR1 is LGHDT and CDR2 is YNNKEL (reference sequence). The DNA for the CDR3 is TGTGCCAGCAGCTCCCGGGAGGGCCACACCGGGGAGCTGTTTTTT. Amino acid sequence: CASSSREGHTGELFF.

The V gene is TRBV10-3, the J gene TRBJ2-5; 7 nucleotides align to TRBD2. With 4 bases clipped from V and 5 bases from J, the junction kept 13 bases outside the gene matches. This CDR3 region has 16 residues. The germline V gene has CDR1 ENHRY and CDR2 SYGVKD. CDR3 residues: CAISGEEGGSPETQYF. In DNA, the CDR3 is TGTGCCATCAGTGGGGAGGAGGGAGGGTCTCCGGAGACCCAGTACTTC.

The chain joins TRBV19 to TRBJ1-1; D may be TRBD1 (5 bases). This CDR3 is built from 13 residues. V was trimmed by 3 bases and J by 4 bases, leaving 9 bases between them. CDR1 is LNHDA and CDR2 is SQIVND in the germline V gene (reference sequence). The CDR3 protein is CASSMQGSTEAFF. The CDR3 coding sequence is TGTGCCAGTAGTATGCAGGGTTCCACTGAAGCTTTCTTT.

The genes are TRBV12-3 or TRBV12-4 and TRBJ1-6; D not certain. The CDR3 consists of 12 residues. V was trimmed by 0 bases and J by 14 bases, leaving 8 bases between them. CDR3 protein: CASSLAGSTLHF. In DNA form, the CDR3 reads TGTGCCAGCAGTTTAGCCGGGAGCACCCTCCACTTT.

The J gene is TRBJ2-7, the V gene TRBV10-2; 11 nucleotides match TRBD2. The CDR3 runs 14 residues. Germline V lookup: CDR1 WSHSY, CDR2 SAAADI. V was pared by 3 bases and J by 4 bases, with 2 bases of the junction left unmatched. The CDR3 protein is CASSDTSGSYEQYF. The CDR3 coding sequence is TGCGCCAGCAGTGATACTAGCGGGAGTTACGAGCAGTACTTC.

The chain is built from TRBV30 and TRBJ1-4, with 8 bases that match TRBD1. The germline V gene has CDR1 GTSNPN and CDR2 SVGIG (reference sequence). The V and J ends lost 3 bases and 12 bases, in that order; junction bases with no gene match: 3. The CDR3 has 11 residues. The CDR3 reads CAWSGQGQLFF. The CDR3 DNA sequence: TGTGCCTGGAGCGGACAGGGTCAACTGTTTTTT.

The genes are TRBV4-1 and TRBJ1-1; weak D call: TRBD1 (5 bases). The CDR3 is 15 residues long. Trimming left V 3 bases short and J 2 bases short, with 13 bases between. Germline CDR1 and CDR2: MGHRA and YSYEKL. The CDR3 here is CASSQTLTVNTEAFF. Written as DNA, the CDR3 is TGCGCCAGCAGCCAGACCCTGACAGTAAACACTGAAGCTTTCTTT.

V and J are TRBV11-2 and TRBJ2-2; 10 bases align to TRBD2. Trimming cost V 5 bases and J 2 bases; bases outside gene matches: 5. This CDR3 comprises 16 residues. Germline V CDR1 and CDR2: SGHAT, FQNNGV. CDR3 nucleotides: TGTGCCAGCAGCCGGACTAGCGGATTAAACACCGGGGAGCTGTTTTTT. Protein: CASSRTSGLNTGELFF. The full variable domain, with the rest looked up from reference TRBV11-2 and TRBJ2-2, is EAGVAQSPRYKIIEKRQSVAFWCNPISGHATLYWYQQILGQGPKLLIQFQNNGVVDDSQLPKDRFSAERLKGVDSTLKIQPAKLEDSAVYLCASSRTSGLNTGELFFGEGSRLTVL.

The chain has TRBV28 and TRBJ2-5; 10 bases map to TRBD1. Germline V gene data show CDR1 as MDHEN and CDR2 as SYDVKM. The CDR3 is 17 amino acids. V gave up 2 bases and J gave up 3 bases; unmatched junction bases: 9. For the CDR3, the DNA is TGTGCCAGCAGTTTACTTGGGATCGGGACAGGGGAAGAGACCCAGTACTTC. It is translated as CASSLLGIGTGEETQYF. Variable domain in full (rest from reference TRBV28 and TRBJ2-5): DVKVTQSSRYLVKRTGEKVFLECVQDMDHENMFWYRQDPGLGLRLIYFSYDVKMKEKGDIPEGYSVSREKKERFSLILESASTNQTSMYLCASSLLGIGTGEETQYFGPGTRLLVL.

The CDR3 DNA reads TGTGCCAGCAGCAGGGCCGGGGGTGAAAAACTGTTTTTT. The encoded protein is CASSRAGGEKLFF. This sequence joins TRBV9 and TRBJ1-4; the D gene is possibly TRBD1 (5 bases). V was trimmed by 4 bases and J by 7 bases, leaving 11 bases between them. The CDR3 extends over 13 amino acids. Germline-derived CDR1 and CDR2 are SGDLS and YYNGEE.

This clone was counted between two and nine times. The gene calls are TRBV12-5 and TRBJ1-6, with D possibly matching TRBD1 (6 bases). CDR1 is LGHNT, CDR2 FRNRAP, per germline. Trimming left V 7 bases short and J 0 bases short, with 13 bases between. The CDR3 sequence is 16 residues long. This chain's CDR3 is CASAPDRSSYNSPLHF. CDR3 DNA sequence: TGTGCTAGTGCTCCCGACAGGAGCTCCTATAATTCACCCCTCCACTTT. Variable domain in full (rest from reference TRBV12-5 and TRBJ1-6): DARVTQTPRHKVTEMGQEVTMRCQPILGHNTVFWYRQTMMQGLELLAYFRNRAPLDDSGMPKDRFSAEMPDATLATLKIQPSEPRDSAVYFCASAPDRSSYNSPLHFGNGTRLTVT.

This chain joins TRBV10-2 and TRBJ2-1; the match to TRBD2 covers 7 bases. Germline CDR1 is WSHSY and CDR2 is SAAADI. The CDR3 loop spans 14 amino acids. Trimming at V came to 2 bases and at J to 9 bases, leaving 7 bases not matched to a gene. The CDR3 sequence: CASSEPAGRGEQFF. In DNA form, the CDR3 reads TGCGCCAGCAGTGAGCCAGCGGGGCGGGGTGAGCAGTTCTTC.

This chain uses TRBV20-1 with TRBJ2-5; 8 nucleotides line up with TRBD2. This CDR3 has 18 residues. Germline lookup yields CDR1 DFQATT and CDR2 SNEGSKA (reference sequence). The junction had 21 bases not matched to a gene; V was cut back by 3 bases and J by 6 bases. CDR3 in DNA: TGCAGTGCTAGTCGCCCCTACGGTAGCGGGATGGGTGGAAAGACCCAGTACTTC. This codes for CSASRPYGSGMGGKTQYF.

The V and J genes are TRBV28 and TRBJ1-1; no clear D. Germline values: CDR1 MDHEN, CDR2 SYDVKM. The CDR3 length is 13 residues. The V gene lost 3 bases and the J gene lost 1 base, with 6 bases spanning the gap. Here the CDR3 DNA reads TGTGCCAGCAGTTTCGTAGAGAACACTGAAGCTTTCTTT. Protein: CASSFVENTEAFF.

The chain employs TRBV19 and TRBJ1-5, with D tentatively TRBD1 (5 bases). Germline values: CDR1 LNHDA, CDR2 SQIVND (reference sequence). The CDR3 runs to 16 residues. The V end lost 6 bases, the J end lost 3 bases, and 18 bases lay between the germline ends. CDR3 sequence: CASRFEFGGLNQPQHF. The DNA for the CDR3 is TGTGCCAGTAGGTTTGAATTCGGGGGTCTCAATCAGCCCCAGCATTTT.